This is a list of T cell receptor beta chains from one sample in a study of cytomegalovirus exposure and HLA in healthy donors. Generated by immunoSEQ multiplex PCR, the TCRdb table keeps only in-frame clones and is missing some. The profile shows 200,000 to 250,000 clones, approximately 78% of them singletons. Sequences were obtained from PBMCs. The receptors derive from a young man in good health and CMV-seronegative. Each CDR3 is given without its conserved first and last residue.

cdr3_aa j_call v_call
ASSFTSSQSLYYNEQF TRBJ2-1 TRBV5-6
ASSLAGRDYTGELF TRBJ2-2 TRBV5-8
ASSLGQGWDLQETQY TRBJ2-5 TRBV7-8
ASSGGLQETQY TRBJ2-5 TRBV27
ARSFKGSGASVLT TRBJ2-6 TRBV5-3
ASSSPGQANYGYT TRBJ1-2 TRBV27
ASSWGRDRKDWNYGYT TRBJ1-2 TRBV28
ASSFRGLDTEAF TRBJ1-1 TRBV13
SVRERRTDTQY TRBJ2-3 TRBV29-1
ASSADRGTDTQY TRBJ2-3 TRBV2
ASSPDKNYGYT TRBJ1-2 TRBV18
ASSRQGLEKLF TRBJ1-4 TRBV28
ASSRRRQTDTYNEQF TRBJ2-1 TRBV5-1
ASSVTGDDYNEQF TRBJ2-1 TRBV9
ASSPLAGGPYEQY TRBJ2-7 TRBV5-1
ASGWGVGTEAF TRBJ1-1 TRBV2
ASSLGTLSYEQY TRBJ2-7 TRBV5-1
ASSSYGQGSWGYT TRBJ1-2 TRBV7-2
ASSLSGQGSYEQY TRBJ2-7 TRBV11-2
SASDYGYT TRBJ1-2 TRBV20-1
ASSVGPRGEAF TRBJ1-1 TRBV9
ASSGSQGSTEAF TRBJ1-1 TRBV6-1
ASSLRGGGAPGEQF TRBJ2-1 TRBV7-3
ASSMLTGEETQY TRBJ2-5 TRBV19
ASSPAPGQGVTQY TRBJ2-3 TRBV18
ASSVGTGLTTDTQY TRBJ2-3 TRBV9
ASSFRDTEAF TRBJ1-1 TRBV19
ASRALSGLEY TRBJ2-3 TRBV6-5
ASRGQTVRSGGYT TRBJ1-2 TRBV2
ASSQEGTGAGTDTQY TRBJ2-3 TRBV4-1
ASSQSGRINEQF TRBJ2-1 TRBV7-2
ASSPDRTPNSPLH TRBJ1-6 TRBV28
ATSRDLGLGDEKLF TRBJ1-4 TRBV15
ASSPAGDLYGYT TRBJ1-2 TRBV19
ASSLAGTQETQY TRBJ2-5 TRBV27
ASSEEGGPSYEQY TRBJ2-7 TRBV2